This T cell receptor (beta chain) emerged from a study of blood T cell repertoires in COVID-19. Across the study: The cDNA or gDNA used as material had been derived from T cells, B-cell-depleted T cells, or PBMCs.

In the authors' methods: Estimation of nucleated cell counts was performed using reference gene primer amplification. Assay: immunoSEQ multiplex PCR; the TCRdb copy retains only in-frame clones and omits some. For V, J and clone size, that table is used; D and trimming come from the DNA. This table holds about 48,000 clones, more than 75% found once. V was cut by 6 bases and J by 0 bases, with 11 bases left in between. Looked up from germline, CDR1 is MNHEY and CDR2 is SMNVEV (reference sequence). The CDR3 spans 14 residues. This clonotype originated in a human donor in a cohort sampled during active COVID-19. The V call is TRBV27, the J call TRBJ1-1; a weak D match, TRBD1 (6 bases). The specimen was peripheral blood. CDR3 nucleotides: TGTGCCAGCAGCCCCGGACAGCTGAACACTGAAGCTTTCTTT. It translates to CASSPGQLNTEAFF.